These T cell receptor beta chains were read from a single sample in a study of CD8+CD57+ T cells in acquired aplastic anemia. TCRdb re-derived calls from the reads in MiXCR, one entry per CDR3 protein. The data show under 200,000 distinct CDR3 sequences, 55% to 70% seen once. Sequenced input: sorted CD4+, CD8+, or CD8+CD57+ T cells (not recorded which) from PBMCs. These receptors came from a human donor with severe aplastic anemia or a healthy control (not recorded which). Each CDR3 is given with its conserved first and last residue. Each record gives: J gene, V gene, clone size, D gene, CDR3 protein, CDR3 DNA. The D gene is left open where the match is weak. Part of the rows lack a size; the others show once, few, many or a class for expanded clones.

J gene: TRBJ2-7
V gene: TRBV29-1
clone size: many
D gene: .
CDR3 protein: CSLGRGRSEQYF
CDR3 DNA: TGCAGCTTAGGGCGGGGGCGCAGCGAGCAGTACTTC

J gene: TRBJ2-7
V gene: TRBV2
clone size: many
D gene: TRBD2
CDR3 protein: CASSALAGPSYEQYF
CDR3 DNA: TGTGCCAGCAGCGCATTAGCGGGGCCCTCCTACGAGCAGTACTTC

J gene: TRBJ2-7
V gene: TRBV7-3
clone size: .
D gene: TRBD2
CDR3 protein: CASSSLAGGPLEQYF
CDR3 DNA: TGTGCCAGCAGCTCATTAGCGGGGGGGCCCCTCGAGCAGTACTTC

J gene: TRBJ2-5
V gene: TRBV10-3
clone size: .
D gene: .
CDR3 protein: CAIAEGVAQETQYF
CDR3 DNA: TGTGCCATCGCCGAAGGGGTTGCCCAAGAGACCCAGTACTTC

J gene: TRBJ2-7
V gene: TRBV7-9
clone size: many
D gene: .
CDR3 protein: CAGSTDSYEQYF
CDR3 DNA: TGTGCCGGCTCGACGGACTCCTACGAGCAGTACTTC

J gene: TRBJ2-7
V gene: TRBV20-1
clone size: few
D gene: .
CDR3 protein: CSAPTSYEQYF
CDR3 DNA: TGCAGTGCCCCCACTAGCTACGAGCAGTACTTC

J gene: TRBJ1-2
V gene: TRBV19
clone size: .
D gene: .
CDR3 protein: CASSYGVLNGYTF
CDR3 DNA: TGTGCCAGTAGTTATGGCGTACTAAATGGCTACACCTTC

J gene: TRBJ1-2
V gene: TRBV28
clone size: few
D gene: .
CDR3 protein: CASSQSWNSNYGYTF
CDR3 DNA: TGTGCCAGCAGTCAGTCCTGGAATTCTAACTATGGCTACACCTTC

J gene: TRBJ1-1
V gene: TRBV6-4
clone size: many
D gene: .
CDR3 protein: CASSDRGNTEAFF
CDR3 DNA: TGTGCCAGCAGTGACCGAGGGAACACTGAAGCTTTCTTT

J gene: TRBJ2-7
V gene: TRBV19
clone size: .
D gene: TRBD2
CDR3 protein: CASRPAAGGYEQYF
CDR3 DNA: TGTGCCAGTAGGCCCGCAGCGGGAGGCTACGAGCAGTACTTC